The 20 T cell receptor beta chains given below trace back to one sample, sequenced in a study of cytomegalovirus exposure and HLA in healthy donors. A multiplex PCR was run with 60 Vbeta primers and 13 Jbeta primers. Assay: immunoSEQ multiplex PCR; the TCRdb copy retains only in-frame clones and omits some. The profile shows some 130,000 clones, about 66% of them singletons. Sequenced: PBMCs. These receptors originate from a human donor in good health.

The J gene is TRBJ2-7, the V gene TRBV7-2; 7 bases are shared with TRBD1. Germline lookup yields CDR1 SGHTA and CDR2 FQGNSA. The trim removed 3 bases at V and 5 bases at J, leaving 7 bases unmatched. The length of the CDR3 is 14 residues. The CDR3 nucleotides read TGTGCCAGCAGCTTTGAGGACAGGTTAAACGAGCAGTACTTC. Protein product: CASSFEDRLNEQYF.

The chain links TRBV5-1 to TRBJ1-4; D is unclear. V lost 0 bases, J lost 0 bases, and 3 bases lay in between. Per germline, CDR1 SGHRS and CDR2 YFSETQ. The CDR3 runs to 14 residues. The CDR3 loop is CASSLVATNEKLFF. The CDR3 DNA sequence: TGCGCCAGCAGCTTGGTAGCAACTAATGAAAAACTGTTTTTT.

V gene TRBV7-2 combines with J gene TRBJ1-1, with a tentative D call TRBD1 (5 bases). The CDR3 covers 16 residues. V lost 1 base and J lost 0, with 12 bases in between. Germline loops: CDR1 SGHTA, CDR2 FQGNSA. The DNA for the CDR3 is TGTGCCAGCAGCTTAGAAAGCCCGACAGTGAACACTGAAGCTTTCTTT. It is translated as CASSLESPTVNTEAFF.

The V call is TRBV6-9, the J call TRBJ1-6; the match to TRBD1 covers 7 bases. Trimming at V came to 2 bases and at J to 10 bases, leaving 8 bases not matched to a gene. The CDR3 is 15 amino acids. The V gene's germline CDR1 is MNHGY and CDR2 SVAAGI. In nucleotides, the CDR3 is TGTGCCAGCAGTTATCTCGGACAGGCTGGATCACCCCTCCACTTT. Amino acid sequence: CASSYLGQAGSPLHF.

This clone showed up just a few times. This rearrangement joins TRBV5-1 to TRBJ2-2, with 7 bases fitting TRBD1. Per the germline V gene, CDR1 is SGHRS and CDR2 is YFSETQ. Losses at the gene ends were 0 bases for V and 1 base for J; bases not matched to a gene: 9. This CDR3 contains 18 residues. The CDR3: CASSLVEGTAVNTGELFF. In DNA form, the CDR3 reads TGCGCCAGCAGCTTGGTAGAGGGGACAGCCGTGAACACCGGGGAGCTGTTTTTT.

The V and J genes are TRBV28 and TRBJ2-5; the D gene is possibly TRBD2 (7 bases). The CDR3 has 15 amino acids. Trimming cost V 3 bases and J 7 bases, with 18 bases left between them. In germline, CDR1 is MDHEN, CDR2 SYDVKM. The CDR3 spells CASSFGGGPVRTQYF. CDR3 DNA: TGTGCCAGCAGTTTTGGGGGGGGCCCGGTGAGGACCCAGTACTTC.

The genes are TRBV4-1 and TRBJ2-7; 10 nucleotides align to TRBD2. The CDR3 loop spans 15 amino acids. Trimming cost V 0 bases and J 12 bases; bases outside gene matches: 11. Germline loops: CDR1 MGHRA, CDR2 YSYEKL. The CDR3 spells CASSQDSGLAAIWYF. The CDR3 coding sequence is TGCGCCAGCAGCCAAGATTCCGGACTAGCGGCGATATGGTACTTC.

This clone was found a few times. The chain links TRBV18 to TRBJ2-3; maybe TRBD2 (6 bases). The CDR3 length is 13 residues. Per germline, CDR1 KGHSH and CDR2 LQKENI. With 4 bases removed from V and 2 bases from J, the gap between germline ends came to 7 bases. Here the CDR3 DNA reads TGTGCCAGCTCACGGGACTTCACAGATACGCAGTATTTT. Protein sequence: CASSRDFTDTQYF.

The chain carries TRBV5-1 and TRBJ2-1, with TRBD1 matching 8 bases. Germline V gene data show CDR1 as SGHRS and CDR2 as YFSETQ. The CDR3 totals 15 residues. With 0 bases clipped from V and 5 bases from J, the junction kept 4 bases outside the gene matches. The CDR3 protein is CASSLAGQVNNEQFF. The CDR3 nucleotides read TGCGCCAGCAGCTTGGCGGGACAGGTCAACAATGAGCAGTTCTTC.

The chain is built from TRBV18 and TRBJ2-7, with a weak D call TRBD1 (6 bases). In germline, CDR1 is KGHSH, CDR2 LQKENI. CDR3 length: 13 amino acids. Trimming removed 4 bases at V and 7 bases at J, with 14 bases between. This CDR3 is CASSRDLRGEQYF. CDR3 sequence (DNA): TGTGCCAGCTCACGCGATCTCAGGGGAGAGCAGTACTTC.

The V and J genes are TRBV11-2 and TRBJ2-1; 12 positions match TRBD2. This CDR3 region has 15 residues. Germline V gives CDR1 SGHAT, CDR2 FQNNGV. V gave up 3 bases and J gave up 10 bases; unmatched junction bases: 7. The CDR3 nucleotides are TGTGCCAGCAGCTTTACCCGACTAGCGGGAGTGGAGCAGTTCTTC. It yields the protein CASSFTRLAGVEQFF.

The chain couples TRBV2 to TRBJ1-2, with TRBD1 as a possible D gene (5 bases). V lost 2 bases and J 5 bases, leaving 6 bases between the germline ends. This CDR3 is built from 12 residues. The germline CDR1 and CDR2 sequences are SNHLY and FYNNEI. The CDR3 DNA sequence: TGTGCCAGCAGTGAACAGGGATATGGCTACACCTTC. Amino acids: CASSEQGYGYTF.

This sequence joins TRBV6-1 and TRBJ1-1; 9 bases are a match to TRBD1. After removal of 7 bases from V and 5 bases from J, the junction contained 5 bases not matched to a gene. CDR1 is MNHNS and CDR2 is SASEGT in the germline V gene. CDR3 size: 13 residues. Here the CDR3 DNA reads TGTGCCAGCACTACAGGGGGCGGGACTGAAGCTTTCTTT. Its protein is CASTTGGGTEAFF.

This clone was seen a few times. V and J are TRBV7-8 and TRBJ2-5, with 9 bases lining up with TRBD1. The CDR3 extends over 15 amino acids. CDR1 and CDR2 from the germline V gene are SGHVS and FQNEAQ. The V segment lost 5 bases and the J segment 3 bases; nucleotides outside the gene matches: 7. CDR3 sequence reads: CASSPRDRVKETQYF. Here the CDR3 DNA reads TGTGCCAGCAGCCCCCGGGACAGGGTCAAAGAGACCCAGTACTTC.

The chain joins TRBV27 to TRBJ1-2; 7 positions match TRBD1. Germline CDR1 and CDR2: MNHEY and SMNVEV (reference sequence). The CDR3 sequence is 14 residues long. After removal of 3 bases from V and 4 bases from J, the junction contained 5 bases not matched to a gene. CDR3 sequence (DNA): TGTGCCAGCAGTTTTAGACAGGGTAGCTATGGCTACACCTTC. It is translated as CASSFRQGSYGYTF.

Comments on this clone: Because the CDR3's place on the DNA is in doubt, the DNA is left out and the CDR3 is given as listed by TCRdb. This sequence joins TRBV28 and TRBJ2-7; TRBD2 reflects the table's D call only, with no check against the DNA. The CDR3 is 15 amino acids in total, end residues counted. Looked up from germline, CDR1 is MDHEN and CDR2 is SYDVKM. CDR3 loop: CASSTSAGGSYEQYF.

The genes are TRBV28 and TRBJ2-7; TRBD2 matches 11 bases. Germline V CDR1 and CDR2: MDHEN, SYDVKM. The CDR3 covers 16 residues. Trimming at V came to 2 bases and at J to 1 base, leaving 4 bases not matched to a gene. The CDR3 region has the DNA TGTGCCAGCAGTTTAGAGGTAGCGGGAGGGTCCTACGAGCAGTACTTC. It codes for CASSLEVAGGSYEQYF.

The chain employs TRBV2 and TRBJ2-2; D is uncertain. Germline CDR1 reads SNHLY; CDR2 reads FYNNEI. V lost 6 bases and J 2 bases, leaving 25 bases between the germline ends. The CDR3 covers 19 residues. This chain's CDR3 is CASRGVWSGGLFNTGELFF. The DNA of the CDR3 is TGTGCCAGCAGGGGTGTGTGGTCTGGCGGTCTTTTTAACACCGGGGAGCTGTTTTTT. The whole variable domain, remainder taken from reference TRBV2 and TRBJ2-2, is EPEVTQTPSHQVTQMGQEVILRCVPISNHLYFYWYRQILGQKVEFLVSFYNNEISEKSEIFDDQFSVERPDGSNFTLKIRSTKLEDSAMYFCASRGVWSGGLFNTGELFFGEGSRLTVL.

V gene TRBV9 combines with J gene TRBJ1-1; no clear D. The CDR3 length is 13 residues. Germline assignment: CDR1 SGDLS and CDR2 YYNGEE. V shed 4 bases and J shed 3 bases, with 10 bases lying between them. In DNA, the CDR3 is TGTGCCAGCAGCCCCGGAGGGTACACTGAAGCTTTCTTT. Translated: CASSPGGYTEAFF.

The sample holds a few counts of this clone. The rearrangement joins TRBV5-4 to TRBJ2-7; 9 positions match TRBD1. Unmatched junction bases numbered 8, after V lost 4 bases and J lost 0 bases. The CDR3 totals 16 residues. Germline V gene data show CDR1 as SGHNT and CDR2 as YYREEE (reference sequence). The CDR3 sequence is CASSLSGQGSSYEQYF. CDR3 in DNA: TGTGCCAGCAGCCTCTCGGGACAGGGTAGCTCCTACGAGCAGTACTTC.